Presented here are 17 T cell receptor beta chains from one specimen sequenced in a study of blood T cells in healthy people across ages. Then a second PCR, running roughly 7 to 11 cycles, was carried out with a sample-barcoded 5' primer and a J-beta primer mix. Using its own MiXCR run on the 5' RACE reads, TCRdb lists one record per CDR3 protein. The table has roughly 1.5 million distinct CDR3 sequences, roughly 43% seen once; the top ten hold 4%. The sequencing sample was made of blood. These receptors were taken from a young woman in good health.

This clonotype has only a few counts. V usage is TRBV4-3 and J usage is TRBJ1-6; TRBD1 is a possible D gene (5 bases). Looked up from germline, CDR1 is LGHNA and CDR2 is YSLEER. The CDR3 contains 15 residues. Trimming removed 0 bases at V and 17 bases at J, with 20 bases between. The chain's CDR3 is CASSQEWAEGRFIHF. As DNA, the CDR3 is TGCGCCAGCAGCCAAGAATGGGCTGAGGGGCGTTTCATCCACTTT.

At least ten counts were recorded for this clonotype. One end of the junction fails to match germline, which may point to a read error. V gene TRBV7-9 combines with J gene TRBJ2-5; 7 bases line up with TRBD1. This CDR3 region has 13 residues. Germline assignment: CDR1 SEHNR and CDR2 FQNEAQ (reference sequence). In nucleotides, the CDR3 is TGCGCCAGCAGCTTGGACAGGCAAGAGACCCAGTACTTC. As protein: CASSLDRQETQYF. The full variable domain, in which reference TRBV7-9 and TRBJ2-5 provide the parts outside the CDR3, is DTGVSQNPRHKITKRGQNVTFRCDPISEHNRLYWYRQTLGQGPEFLTYFQNEAQLEKSRLLSDRFSAERPKGSFSTLEIQRTEQGDSAMYLCASSLDRQETQYFGPGTRLLVL.

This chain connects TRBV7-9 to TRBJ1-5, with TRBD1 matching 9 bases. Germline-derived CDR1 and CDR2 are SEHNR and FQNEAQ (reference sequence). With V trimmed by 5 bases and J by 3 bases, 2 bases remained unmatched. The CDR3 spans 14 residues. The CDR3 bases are TGTGCCAGCAGCCGGACAGGGGTCAATCAGCCCCAGCATTTT. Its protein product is CASSRTGVNQPQHF.

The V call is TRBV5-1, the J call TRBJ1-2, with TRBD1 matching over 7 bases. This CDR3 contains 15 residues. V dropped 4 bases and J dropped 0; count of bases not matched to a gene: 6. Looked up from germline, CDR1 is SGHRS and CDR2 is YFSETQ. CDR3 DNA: TGCGCCAGCAGCACCGGGACAGTTACTAACTATGGCTACACCTTC. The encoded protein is CASSTGTVTNYGYTF.

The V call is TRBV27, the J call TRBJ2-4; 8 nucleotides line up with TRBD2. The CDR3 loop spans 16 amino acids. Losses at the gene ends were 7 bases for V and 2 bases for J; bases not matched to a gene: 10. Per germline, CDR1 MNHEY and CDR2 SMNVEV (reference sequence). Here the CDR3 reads CASNSGGGRTKNIQYF. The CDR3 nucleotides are TGTGCCAGCAATTCCGGAGGCGGGAGGACCAAAAACATTCAGTACTTC.

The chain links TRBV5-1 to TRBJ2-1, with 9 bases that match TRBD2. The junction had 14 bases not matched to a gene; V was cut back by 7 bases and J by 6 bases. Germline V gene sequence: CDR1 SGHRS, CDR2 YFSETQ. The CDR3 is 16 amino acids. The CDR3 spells CASSPGRTSAINEQFF. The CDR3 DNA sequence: TGCGCCAGCTCTCCGGGTCGGACTAGCGCCATCAATGAGCAGTTCTTC.

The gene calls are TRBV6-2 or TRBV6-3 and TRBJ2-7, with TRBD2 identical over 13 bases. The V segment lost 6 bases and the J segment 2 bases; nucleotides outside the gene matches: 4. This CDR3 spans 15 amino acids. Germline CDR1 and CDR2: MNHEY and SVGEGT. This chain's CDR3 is CASRRGLAGTYEQYF. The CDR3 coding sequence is TGTGCCAGCAGACGGGGACTAGCGGGAACCTACGAGCAGTACTTC.

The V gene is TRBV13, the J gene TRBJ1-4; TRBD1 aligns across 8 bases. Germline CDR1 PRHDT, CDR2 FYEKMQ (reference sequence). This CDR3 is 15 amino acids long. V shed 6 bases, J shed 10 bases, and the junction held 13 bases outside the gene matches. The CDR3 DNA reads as TGTGCCAGCAGACCGGGTGGGACAGGTGGAGGAAAACTGTTTTTT. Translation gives CASRPGGTGGGKLFF.

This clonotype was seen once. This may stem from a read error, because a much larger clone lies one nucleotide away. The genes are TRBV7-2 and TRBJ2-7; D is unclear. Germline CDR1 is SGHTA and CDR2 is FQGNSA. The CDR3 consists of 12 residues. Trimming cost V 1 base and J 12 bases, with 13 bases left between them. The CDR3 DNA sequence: TGTGCCAGCAGCTTAGGAACAGTGACCCGGTACTTC. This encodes CASSLGTVTRYF. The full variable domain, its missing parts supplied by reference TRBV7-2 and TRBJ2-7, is GAGVSQSPSNKVTEKGKDVELRCDPISGHTALYWYRQSLGQGLEFLIYFQGNSAPDKSGLPSDRFSAERTGGSVSTLTIQRTQQEDSAVYLCASSLGTVTRYFGPGTRLTVT.

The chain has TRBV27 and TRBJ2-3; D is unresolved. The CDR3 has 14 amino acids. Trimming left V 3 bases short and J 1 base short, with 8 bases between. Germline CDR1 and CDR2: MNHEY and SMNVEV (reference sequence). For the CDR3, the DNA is TGTGCCAGCAGTTTTGTATGGGGCACAGATACGCAGTATTTT. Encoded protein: CASSFVWGTDTQYF.

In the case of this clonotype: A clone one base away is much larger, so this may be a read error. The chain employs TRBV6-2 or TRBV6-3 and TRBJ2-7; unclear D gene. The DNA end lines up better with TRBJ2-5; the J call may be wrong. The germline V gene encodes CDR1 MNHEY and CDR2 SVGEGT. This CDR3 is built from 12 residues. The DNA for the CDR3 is TGTACCAGCAGTTACCCCTCCAAGACCCAGTACTTC. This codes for CTSSYPSKTQYF.

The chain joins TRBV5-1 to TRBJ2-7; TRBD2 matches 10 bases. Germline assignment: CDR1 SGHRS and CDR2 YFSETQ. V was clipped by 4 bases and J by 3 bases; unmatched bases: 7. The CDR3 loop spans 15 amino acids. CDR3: CASSPYLAGVYEQYF. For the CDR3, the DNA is TGCGCCAGCAGCCCTTACCTAGCGGGAGTCTACGAGCAGTACTTC.

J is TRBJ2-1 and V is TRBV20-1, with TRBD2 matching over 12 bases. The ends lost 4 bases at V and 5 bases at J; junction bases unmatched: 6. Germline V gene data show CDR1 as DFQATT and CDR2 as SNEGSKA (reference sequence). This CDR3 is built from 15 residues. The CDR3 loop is CSATKTSGSNNEQFF. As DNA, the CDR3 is TGCAGTGCTACGAAGACTAGCGGGAGCAACAATGAGCAGTTCTTC.

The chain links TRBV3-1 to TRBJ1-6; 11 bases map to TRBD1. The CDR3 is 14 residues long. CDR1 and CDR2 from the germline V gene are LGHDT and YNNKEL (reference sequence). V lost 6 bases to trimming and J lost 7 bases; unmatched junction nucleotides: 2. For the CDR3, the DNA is TGTGCCAGCAGATGGGACAGGGGGAATTCACCCCTCCACTTT. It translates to CASRWDRGNSPLHF.

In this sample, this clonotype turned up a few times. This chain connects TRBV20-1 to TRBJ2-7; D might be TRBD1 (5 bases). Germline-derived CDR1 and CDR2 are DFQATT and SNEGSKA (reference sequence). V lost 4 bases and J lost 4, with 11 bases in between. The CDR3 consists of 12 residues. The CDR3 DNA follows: TGCAGTGCTAAGGACAAGCTATACGAGCAGTACTTC. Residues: CSAKDKLYEQYF.

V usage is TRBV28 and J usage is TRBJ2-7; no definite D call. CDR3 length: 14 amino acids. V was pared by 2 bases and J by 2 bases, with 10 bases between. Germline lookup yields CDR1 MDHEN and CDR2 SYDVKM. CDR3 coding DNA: TGTGCCAGCAGTTTACTAGGTTTACCCTACGAGCAGTACTTC. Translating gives CASSLLGLPYEQYF.

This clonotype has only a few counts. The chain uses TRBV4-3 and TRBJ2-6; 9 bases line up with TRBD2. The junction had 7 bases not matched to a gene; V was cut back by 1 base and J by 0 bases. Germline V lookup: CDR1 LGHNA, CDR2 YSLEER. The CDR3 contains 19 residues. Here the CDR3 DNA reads TGCGCCAGCAGCCAAGTTTGGACTAGCGTGAGCTCTGGGGCCAACGTCCTGACTTTC. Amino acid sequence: CASSQVWTSVSSGANVLTF.